Below are 21 T cell receptor beta chains sequenced from a single sample in a study of graft-versus-host responses after intestinal transplantation. Only in-frame clones appear in the TCRdb table, and some are missing; sequencing was by immunoSEQ multiplex PCR. The sample lists some 120,000 clones; 90% to 95% were seen once. Their target antigens are unknown. Material: unstimulated CD4+ T cells sorted from spleen or lymph node cells, obtained before intestinal transplant. The receptor source for this set is a human donor who received an intestinal transplant.

This clone was found once. The chain combines TRBV5-1 with TRBJ2-5; maybe TRBD1 (6 bases). V was shortened by 8 bases and J by 2 bases, with 13 bases between the two germline ends. The CDR3 contains 13 residues. Germline CDR1 reads SGHRS; CDR2 reads YFSETQ. This CDR3 reads CASTRGDQETQYF. CDR3 DNA sequence: TGCGCCAGTACCAGGGGCGATCAAGAGACCCAGTACTTC. The full variable domain, completed using reference TRBV5-1 and TRBJ2-5, is KAGVTQTPRYLIKTRGQQVTLSCSPISGHRSVSWYQQTPGQGLQFLFEYFSETQRNKGNFPGRFSGRQFSNSRSEMNVSTLELGDSALYLCASTRGDQETQYFGPGTRLLVL.

This rearrangement joins TRBV27 to TRBJ2-5; the match to TRBD1 covers 11 bases. Trimming at V came to 1 base and at J to 5 bases, leaving 6 bases not matched to a gene. The CDR3 consists of 16 residues. Per germline, CDR1 MNHEY and CDR2 SMNVEV (reference sequence). In nucleotides, the CDR3 is TGTGCCAGCAGTTTATTCGGACAGGGGGCGACGGAGACCCAGTACTTC. Its protein is CASSLFGQGATETQYF.

V gene TRBV7-9 combines with J gene TRBJ2-3; TRBD1 matches 9 bases. The CDR3 extends over 16 amino acids. Germline V gene lookup returns CDR1 SEHNR and CDR2 FQNEAQ (reference sequence). The V gene end was trimmed by 7 bases and the J gene end by 3 bases; junction bases not matched to a gene: 11. This CDR3 is CASNRRGQGGTDTQYF. In nucleotides, the CDR3 is TGTGCCAGCAATCGGAGGGGACAGGGAGGAACAGATACGCAGTATTTT.

J is TRBJ2-1 and V is TRBV28; 9 nucleotides align to TRBD2. The CDR3 is made up of 15 amino acids. V trimming: 7 bases; J trimming: 10 bases; junction bases outside the gene matches: 14. Germline V lookup: CDR1 MDHEN, CDR2 SYDVKM. The CDR3: CASIPGAGGPWEQFF. The CDR3 DNA follows: TGTGCCAGCATCCCGGGGGCGGGGGGGCCCTGGGAGCAGTTCTTC.

V is TRBV6-6 and J is TRBJ1-6; tentatively, D is TRBD1 (5 bases). Trimming took off 2 bases at V and 7 bases at J, with 15 bases between the two ends. CDR3 length: 16 residues. Germline V gene lookup returns CDR1 MNHNY and CDR2 SVGAGI (reference sequence). DNA for the CDR3: TGTGCCAGCAGTTACGGTCCGCGGGGGAGGAATTCACCCCTCCACTTT. The encoded protein is CASSYGPRGRNSPLHF.

This sequence joins TRBV19 and TRBJ1-2; TRBD1 is a possible D gene (5 bases). Germline V CDR1 and CDR2: LNHDA, SQIVND (reference sequence). Trimming took 7 bases from V and 4 from J, leaving 19 bases between them. The CDR3 is made up of 15 amino acids. DNA for the CDR3: TGTGCCAGTAACAGCCCTGCCGGTGGGGCCTATGGCTACACCTTC. Protein sequence: CASNSPAGGAYGYTF. Using reference TRBV19 and TRBJ1-2 for the parts outside the CDR3, the full variable domain is DGGITQSPKYLFRKEGQNVTLSCEQNLNHDAMYWYRQDPGQGLRLIYYSQIVNDFQKGDIAEGYSVSREKKESFPLTVTSAQKNPTAFYLCASNSPAGGAYGYTFGSGTRLTVV.

The J gene is TRBJ2-3, the V gene TRBV4-1; TRBD2 matches 10 bases. With 9 bases clipped from V and 5 bases from J, the junction kept 11 bases outside the gene matches. This CDR3 contains 15 residues. Germline assignment: CDR1 MGHRA and CDR2 YSYEKL. The CDR3 sequence: CASMDLAGVRDTQYF. DNA of the CDR3: TGCGCCAGTATGGATCTAGCGGGGGTAAGAGATACGCAGTATTTT.

The chain has TRBV30 and TRBJ1-2; tentatively, D is TRBD1 (5 bases). The CDR3 has 12 amino acids. Germline CDR1 is GTSNPN and CDR2 is SVGIG (reference sequence). The DNA for the CDR3 is TGTGGGGCCCACAGGAGAAACTATGGCTACACCTTC. Translated, it gives CGAHRRNYGYTF.

This chain uses TRBV18 with TRBJ1-2; D is unresolved. The CDR3 is 15 amino acids. Germline CDR1 and CDR2: KGHSH and LQKENI. Trimming shortened V by 8 bases and J by 2 bases, and 18 bases separated the two germline ends. CDR3 sequence: CASLRSATENYGYTF. The CDR3 DNA is TGTGCCAGCCTCCGGTCAGCGACGGAGAACTATGGCTACACCTTC.

The chain joins TRBV7-8 to TRBJ2-2; D not resolved. Germline CDR1 reads SGHVS; CDR2 reads FQNEAQ. CDR3 size: 15 residues. V lost 1 base and J 0 bases, leaving 6 bases between the germline ends. Here the CDR3 reads CASSLDGSNTGELFF. As DNA, the CDR3 is TGTGCCAGCAGCTTAGACGGTTCGAACACCGGGGAGCTGTTTTTT.

The chain has TRBV19 and TRBJ2-3; TRBD2 agrees at 14 bases. Losses at the gene ends were 8 bases for V and 4 bases for J; bases not matched to a gene: 2. There are 14 residues in the CDR3. The germline V gene encodes CDR1 LNHDA and CDR2 SQIVND (reference sequence). The CDR3 sequence: CASRLAGGSDTQYF. CDR3 coding DNA: TGTGCCAGTCGACTAGCGGGGGGGTCAGATACGCAGTATTTT.

CDR3 sequence reads: CASSYPGLGNFAQYF. CDR3 nucleotides: TGTGCCAGCAGCTACCCGGGACTGGGGAATTTTGCGCAGTACTTC. The genes are TRBV5-5 and TRBJ2-7, with D tentatively TRBD2 (6 bases). Per the germline V gene, CDR1 is SGHKS and CDR2 is YYEKEE (reference sequence). The CDR3 runs to 15 residues. The ends were cut back, 3 bases at V and 9 bases at J, with 22 bases in the middle.

This rearrangement joins TRBV7-9 to TRBJ1-3; possible D gene TRBD1, 5 bases. Per the germline V gene, CDR1 is SEHNR and CDR2 is FQNEAQ (reference sequence). This CDR3 region has 16 residues. Trimming left V 5 bases short and J 3 bases short, with 17 bases between. The CDR3, as DNA: TGTGCCAGCAGCCGCGTCCGGGGCTCGGTTGGAAACACCATATATTTT. Its translation: CASSRVRGSVGNTIYF. Drawing the rest from reference TRBV7-9 and TRBJ1-3, the complete variable domain is DTGVSQNPRHKITKRGQNVTFRCDPISEHNRLYWYRQTLGQGPEFLTYFQNEAQLEKSRLLSDRFSAERPKGSFSTLEIQRTEQGDSAMYLCASSRVRGSVGNTIYFGEGSWLTVV.

The CDR3 bases are TGTGCCAGTCGAGGGAACGGGGAGCTGTTTTTT. Its translation is CASRGNGELFF. The V and J genes are TRBV6-5 and TRBJ2-2, with D perhaps matching TRBD2 (5 bases). Trimming pared 9 bases from V and 7 bases from J, leaving 9 bases between. The CDR3 is 11 amino acids. The germline CDR1 and CDR2 sequences are MNHEY and SVGAGI.

The rearrangement uses TRBV4-1 and TRBJ1-2; D gene uncertain. The CDR3 covers 13 residues. The V end lost 0 bases, the J end lost 4 bases, and 6 bases lay between the germline ends. The germline V gene encodes CDR1 MGHRA and CDR2 YSYEKL. CDR3 sequence: CASSQDGSYGYTF. In DNA, the CDR3 is TGCGCCAGCAGCCAAGATGGGTCCTATGGCTACACCTTC.

This sequence joins TRBV9 and TRBJ1-2; D unresolved. V lost 0 bases to trimming and J lost 4 bases, with 7 bases between them. Germline lookup yields CDR1 SGDLS and CDR2 YYNGEE. The CDR3 loop spans 13 amino acids. The CDR3 reads CASSVGAVYGYTF. The CDR3 nucleotides read TGTGCCAGCAGCGTAGGAGCAGTCTATGGCTACACCTTC.

V is TRBV18 and J is TRBJ1-1; D is undetermined. There are 17 residues in the CDR3. Germline V gives CDR1 KGHSH, CDR2 LQKENI. The V end was cut by 3 bases, the J end by 2 bases, with 19 bases between. The CDR3 reads CASSPTQVQAVNTEAFF. The CDR3 coding sequence is TGTGCCAGCTCACCCACCCAAGTCCAGGCGGTAAACACTGAAGCTTTCTTT.

The V call is TRBV14, the J call TRBJ2-7; 9 bases are a match to TRBD2. V shed 1 base and J 2 bases; nucleotides not matched to a gene: 6. This CDR3 spans 16 amino acids. Germline V gives CDR1 SGHDN, CDR2 FVKESK. CDR3 region: CASSQVRSGGTYEQYF. In DNA, the CDR3 is TGTGCCAGCAGCCAAGTTCGGAGCGGGGGGACCTACGAGCAGTACTTC.

The genes are TRBV11-2 and TRBJ1-3; D may be TRBD1 (5 bases). The germline V and J ends were trimmed by 0 bases and 7 bases, with 10 bases remaining between them. The CDR3 runs to 14 residues. Germline V gene sequence: CDR1 SGHAT, CDR2 FQNNGV. The CDR3 reads CASSLETVSNTIYF. The CDR3 DNA is TGTGCCAGCAGCTTAGAGACAGTCTCGAACACCATATATTTT.

The chain is built from TRBV11-2 and TRBJ1-2; 7 nucleotides agree with TRBD1. The CDR3 is 13 residues long. Germline lookup yields CDR1 SGHAT and CDR2 FQNNGV. With 5 bases clipped from V and 2 bases from J, the junction kept 2 bases outside the gene matches. Here the CDR3 reads CASSPGQNYGYTF. The CDR3 DNA sequence: TGTGCCAGCAGCCCGGGACAGAACTATGGCTACACCTTC.

The chain joins TRBV5-4 to TRBJ1-3, with D possibly being TRBD1 (6 bases). CDR3 size: 17 residues. Per the germline V gene, CDR1 is SGHNT and CDR2 is YYREEE (reference sequence). V shed 0 bases and J shed 2 bases, with 15 bases lying between them. CDR3 region: CASSLGRKGDPGNTIYF. CDR3 DNA: TGTGCCAGCAGCTTGGGTCGTAAGGGGGACCCTGGAAACACCATATATTTT.